Presented here are 19 T cell receptor beta chains from one specimen sequenced in a study of blood T cell repertoires in COVID-19. TCRdb's copy holds only in-frame clones and misses some; the assay was immunoSEQ multiplex PCR. The table lists about 190,000 clones, roughly 80% of them singletons. The sample consisted of peripheral blood. The receptors were gathered from a man in his sixties with acute or convalescent COVID-19.

This clone came up once. This chain uses TRBV10-3 with TRBJ2-1; 10 bases line up with TRBD2. The CDR3 spans 18 residues. Germline-derived CDR1 and CDR2 are ENHRY and SYGVKD. V lost 0 bases to trimming and J lost 3 bases; unmatched junction nucleotides: 8. The DNA of the CDR3 is TGTGCCATCAGTGAGTCGGGACTAGCGTACGAAGGCTACAATGAGCAGTTCTTC. Translated: CAISESGLAYEGYNEQFF.

The rearrangement links TRBV4-2 to TRBJ1-5; possibly TRBD1 for D (5 bases). Per germline, CDR1 LGHNA and CDR2 YNFKEQ. The CDR3 is 18 amino acids. Trimming took off 4 bases at V and 5 bases at J, with 24 bases between the two ends. As DNA, the CDR3 is TGTGCCAGCAGCCCTCGGGAAAATAGCGGGGTGGGGGATCAGCCCCAGCATTTT. Protein: CASSPRENSGVGDQPQHF.

This clone was counted a few times. This chain links TRBV4-1 with TRBJ2-7; D ambiguous. V gave up 3 bases and J gave up 2 bases, with 8 bases separating them. The CDR3 is 13 residues long. CDR1 and CDR2 from the germline V gene are MGHRA and YSYEKL. The CDR3 DNA reads as TGCGCCAGCAGCCAGGGCATTACCTACGAGCAGTACTTC. Amino acids: CASSQGITYEQYF.

J is TRBJ2-1 and V is TRBV6-5; D remains ambiguous. The ends were cut back, 2 bases at V and 8 bases at J, with 4 bases in the middle. Germline V lookup: CDR1 MNHEY, CDR2 SVGAGI. The CDR3 extends over 11 amino acids. The CDR3 region is CASSYRDEQFF. In DNA form, the CDR3 reads TGTGCCAGCAGTTACCGCGATGAGCAGTTCTTC.

CDR3 in amino acids: CASSARQGDGYTF. The DNA of the CDR3 is TGTGCCAGCAGCGCCCGACAGGGTGATGGCTACACCTTC. The rearrangement joins TRBV7-9 to TRBJ1-2; 7 nucleotides line up with TRBD1. Losses at the gene ends were 5 bases for V and 6 bases for J; bases not matched to a gene: 6. CDR1 and CDR2 (germline): SEHNR, FQNEAQ (reference sequence). The CDR3 is 13 residues long.

The chain is built from TRBV5-4 and TRBJ2-1; 9 bases line up with TRBD2. CDR1 and CDR2 (germline): SGHNT, YYREEE (reference sequence). V trimming: 3 bases; J trimming: 7 bases; junction bases outside the gene matches: 5. The CDR3 extends over 14 amino acids. The CDR3 loop reads CASSSGTSMNEQFF. The CDR3 region has the DNA TGTGCCAGCAGCTCCGGGACTAGCATGAATGAGCAGTTCTTC.

The CDR3 coding sequence is TGTGCCATCAGTGCGGGACAGGGGAACACTGAAGCTTTCTTT. Translated, it gives CAISAGQGNTEAFF. The rearrangement links TRBV10-3 to TRBJ1-1; 9 bases are shared with TRBD1. After removal of 4 bases from V and 1 base from J, the junction contained 1 base not matched to a gene. The CDR3 sequence is 14 residues long. Germline-derived CDR1 and CDR2 are ENHRY and SYGVKD.

V and J are TRBV29-1 and TRBJ2-5, with 7 bases fitting TRBD1. This CDR3 has 15 residues. Germline lookup yields CDR1 SQVTM and CDR2 ANQGSEA. V lost 7 bases to trimming and J lost 5 bases; unmatched junction nucleotides: 16. The CDR3 protein is CSAASGTARWETQYF. As DNA, the CDR3 is TGCAGCGCTGCGTCGGGGACAGCCCGGTGGGAGACCCAGTACTTC.

The V and J genes are TRBV12-3 or TRBV12-4 and TRBJ2-1; D possibly corresponds to TRBD2 (6 bases). This CDR3 region has 13 residues. Trimming removed 3 bases at V and 4 bases at J, with 7 bases between. The CDR3, as DNA: TGTGCCAGCAGTTTGGAGGGATACAATGAGCAGTTCTTC. Its protein product is CASSLEGYNEQFF.

The CDR3 coding sequence is TGTGCCACCGCCCAGGGGAATCAGCCCCAGCATTTT. Translating it yields CATAQGNQPQHF. The chain links TRBV24-1 to TRBJ1-5, with D maybe TRBD1 (6 bases). Germline V gene data show CDR1 as KGHDR and CDR2 as SFDVKD. Trimming pared 9 bases from V and 4 bases from J, leaving 9 bases between. CDR3 size: 12 residues.

This chain connects TRBV12-3 or TRBV12-4 to TRBJ2-5; D might be TRBD1 (5 bases). This CDR3 spans 12 amino acids. CDR3 bases: TGTGCAGCCGCCAGGGACCAAGAGACCCAGTACTTC. Its translation: CAAARDQETQYF.

The rearrangement links TRBV27 to TRBJ1-5; D remains unclear. Trimming left V 6 bases short and J 6 bases short, with 12 bases between. Germline V CDR1 and CDR2: MNHEY, SMNVEV (reference sequence). The CDR3 has 13 residues. This CDR3 is CASRPTSFQPQHF. In nucleotides, the CDR3 is TGTGCCAGCAGGCCCACTAGTTTTCAGCCCCAGCATTTT.

J is TRBJ2-1 and V is TRBV6-1, with 9 bases lining up with TRBD2. This CDR3 is built from 15 residues. The V and J ends lost 1 base and 6 bases, in that order; junction bases with no gene match: 4. Germline-derived CDR1 and CDR2 are MNHNS and SASEGT. This CDR3 reads CASSEGRLAVNEQFF. The CDR3, as DNA: TGTGCCAGCAGTGAAGGGAGACTAGCGGTCAATGAGCAGTTCTTC.

V gene TRBV6-5 combines with J gene TRBJ2-1; TRBD2 aligns across 11 bases. The CDR3 is 14 residues long. Germline V lookup: CDR1 MNHEY, CDR2 SVGAGI. V lost 6 bases, J lost 9 bases, and 7 bases stayed unmatched. The CDR3 nucleotides are TGTGCCAGCAGGCGTAGCGGGGGGGCTGGTGAGCAGTTCTTC. Amino acids: CASRRSGGAGEQFF.

The chain links TRBV18 to TRBJ1-2; D unclear. Deletions cut 3 bases from V and 1 base from J, with 9 bases between. Germline V gene sequence: CDR1 KGHSH, CDR2 LQKENI. This CDR3 is 14 amino acids long. The CDR3 DNA is TGTGCCAGCTCACCTGACAAATATAACTATGGCTACACCTTC. It translates to CASSPDKYNYGYTF.

The rearrangement links TRBV13 to TRBJ2-3; TRBD2 matches at 9 bases. Germline CDR1 is PRHDT and CDR2 is FYEKMQ (reference sequence). J gave up 4 bases and V 6 bases, and 11 bases lay outside the gene matches. This CDR3 has 16 residues. Here the CDR3 reads CASRRAYSGSPDTQYF. For the CDR3, the DNA is TGTGCCAGCAGGAGGGCCTATAGCGGGAGCCCAGATACGCAGTATTTT.

Comments on this clone: The sample has other DNA sequences that encode this CDR3 too. This chain joins TRBV6-5 and TRBJ2-1, with 14 bases matching TRBD2. The CDR3 is 15 residues long. After removal of 6 bases from V and 7 bases from J, the junction contained 5 bases not matched to a gene. Looked up from germline, CDR1 is MNHEY and CDR2 is SVGAGI. CDR3 coding DNA: TGTGCCAGCAGACGAGGGACTAGCGGGAGTAATGAGCAGTTCTTC. Protein product: CASRRGTSGSNEQFF.

This chain joins TRBV9 and TRBJ2-7; TRBD2 is a possible D gene (7 bases). V lost 3 bases, J lost 2 bases, and 15 bases lay in between. The CDR3 extends over 15 amino acids. Germline values: CDR1 SGDLS, CDR2 YYNGEE. The CDR3: CASSGGGKRPYEQYF. DNA for the CDR3: TGTGCCAGCAGCGGGGGGGGCAAAAGGCCCTACGAGCAGTACTTC.

In its sample, this clone was seen once. This chain's CDR3 is CASSHTQNYGYTF. Written as DNA, the CDR3 is TGTGCCAGCAGTCACACGCAGAACTATGGCTACACCTTC. The J gene is TRBJ1-2, the V gene TRBV27; D is unclear. The CDR3 extends over 13 amino acids. Trimming left V 5 bases short and J 2 bases short, with 9 bases between. CDR1 and CDR2 (germline): MNHEY, SMNVEV (reference sequence).